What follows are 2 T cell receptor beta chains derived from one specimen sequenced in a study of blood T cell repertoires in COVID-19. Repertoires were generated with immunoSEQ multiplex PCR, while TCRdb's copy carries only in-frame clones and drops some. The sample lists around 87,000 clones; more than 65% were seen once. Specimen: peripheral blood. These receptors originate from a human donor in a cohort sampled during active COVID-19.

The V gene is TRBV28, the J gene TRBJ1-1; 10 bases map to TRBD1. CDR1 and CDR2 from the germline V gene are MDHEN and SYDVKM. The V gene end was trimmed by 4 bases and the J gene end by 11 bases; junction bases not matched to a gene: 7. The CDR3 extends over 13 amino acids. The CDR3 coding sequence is TGTGCCAGCAGTTCCGGACAGGGGGTAGCTGCTTTCTTT. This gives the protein CASSSGQGVAAFF.

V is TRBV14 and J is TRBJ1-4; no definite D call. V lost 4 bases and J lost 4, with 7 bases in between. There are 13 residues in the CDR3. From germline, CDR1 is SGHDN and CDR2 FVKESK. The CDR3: CASSPGLNEKLFF. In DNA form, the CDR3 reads TGTGCCAGCAGCCCCGGACTTAATGAAAAACTGTTTTTT. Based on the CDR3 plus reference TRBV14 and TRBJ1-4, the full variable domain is EAGVTQFPSHSVIEKGQTVTLRCDPISGHDNLYWYRRVMGKEIKFLLHFVKESKQDESGMPNNRFLAERTGGTYSTLKVQPAELEDSGVYFCASSPGLNEKLFFGSGTQLSVL.